This TCR beta chain originates from a study of blood T cell repertoires in COVID-19. Germline V CDR1 and CDR2: GTSNPN, SVGIG (reference sequence). Trimming stripped 0 bases from V and 6 bases from J, with 9 bases between. CDR3 length equals 13 residues. All enrollees were about 18 to 89 years old and from about 24 US areas. Two consecutive negative NP/OP PCR tests, clearance, or resolved symptoms defined Cohort 3 recovery. Clones were sequenced by immunoSEQ multiplex PCR, and TCRdb holds only the in-frame ones, with some missing. The sample records over 200,000 clones, 70% to 90% being singletons. As concerns this clone: The sample holds other DNA sequences that translate to the same CDR3.

The V gene is TRBV30, the J gene TRBJ1-5, with a tentative D call TRBD1 (6 bases). The receptor comes from a young man who had recovered from COVID-19. Material: PBMCs or T cells enriched from blood (not recorded which). CDR3 region: CAWSVQGAQPQHF. The DNA for the CDR3 is TGTGCCTGGAGTGTACAGGGCGCTCAGCCCCAGCATTTT.